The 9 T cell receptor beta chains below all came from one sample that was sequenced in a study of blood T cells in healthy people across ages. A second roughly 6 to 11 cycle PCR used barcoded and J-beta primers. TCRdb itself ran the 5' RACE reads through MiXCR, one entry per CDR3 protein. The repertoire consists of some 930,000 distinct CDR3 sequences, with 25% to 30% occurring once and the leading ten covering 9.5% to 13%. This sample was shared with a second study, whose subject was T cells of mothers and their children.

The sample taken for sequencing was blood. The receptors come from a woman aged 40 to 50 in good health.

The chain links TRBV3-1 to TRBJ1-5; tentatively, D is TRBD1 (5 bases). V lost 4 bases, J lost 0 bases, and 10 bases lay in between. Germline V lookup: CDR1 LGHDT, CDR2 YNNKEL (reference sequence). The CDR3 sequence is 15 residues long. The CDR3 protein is CASSRGVGSNQPQHF. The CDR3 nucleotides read TGTGCCAGCAGCCGGGGGGTGGGTAGCAATCAGCCCCAGCATTTT.

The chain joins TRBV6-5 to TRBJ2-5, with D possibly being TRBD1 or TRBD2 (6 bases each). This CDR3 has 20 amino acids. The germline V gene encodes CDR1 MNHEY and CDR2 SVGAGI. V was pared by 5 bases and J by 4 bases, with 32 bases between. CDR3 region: CASSTGRVGSRGEPRETQYF. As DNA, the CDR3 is TGTGCCAGCAGTACGGGTCGGGTCGGGAGCAGGGGCGAACCTCGAGAGACCCAGTACTTC.

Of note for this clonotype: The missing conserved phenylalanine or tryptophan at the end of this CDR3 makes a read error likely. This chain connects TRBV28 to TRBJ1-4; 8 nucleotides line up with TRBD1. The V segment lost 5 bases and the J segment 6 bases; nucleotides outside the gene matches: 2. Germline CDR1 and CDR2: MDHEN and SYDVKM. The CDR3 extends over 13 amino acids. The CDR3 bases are TGTGCCAGCAGTACAGGGGGGGATGAAAAACTGTTTTTG. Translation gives CASSTGGDEKLFL.

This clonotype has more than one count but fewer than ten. As DNA, the CDR3 is TGCAGTGCTAGAACGTTCGGGGAAGCTTTCTTT. Translating it yields CSARTFGEAFF. The V and J genes are TRBV20-1 and TRBJ1-1; D remains ambiguous. Per the germline V gene, CDR1 is DFQATT and CDR2 is SNEGSKA (reference sequence). The CDR3 sequence is 11 residues long. V was pared by 2 bases and J by 8 bases, with 9 bases between.

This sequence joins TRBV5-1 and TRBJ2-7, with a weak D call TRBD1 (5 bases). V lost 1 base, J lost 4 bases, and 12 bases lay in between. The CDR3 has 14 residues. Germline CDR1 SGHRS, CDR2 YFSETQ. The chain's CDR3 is CASSLYPQGYEQYF. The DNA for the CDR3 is TGCGCCAGCAGCTTGTATCCGCAGGGTTACGAGCAGTACTTC.

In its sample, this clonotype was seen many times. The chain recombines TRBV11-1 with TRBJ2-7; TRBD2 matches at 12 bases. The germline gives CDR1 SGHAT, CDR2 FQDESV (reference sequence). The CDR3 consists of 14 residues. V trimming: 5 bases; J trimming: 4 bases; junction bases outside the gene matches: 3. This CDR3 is CASSRLAGEYEQYF. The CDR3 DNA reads TGTGCCAGCAGCCGACTAGCGGGGGAATACGAGCAGTACTTC. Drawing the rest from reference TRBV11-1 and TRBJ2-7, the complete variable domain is EAEVAQSPRYKITEKSQAVAFWCDPISGHATLYWYRQILGQGPELLVQFQDESVVDDSQLPKDRFSAERLKGVDSTLKIQPAELGDSAMYLCASSRLAGEYEQYFGPGTRLTVT.

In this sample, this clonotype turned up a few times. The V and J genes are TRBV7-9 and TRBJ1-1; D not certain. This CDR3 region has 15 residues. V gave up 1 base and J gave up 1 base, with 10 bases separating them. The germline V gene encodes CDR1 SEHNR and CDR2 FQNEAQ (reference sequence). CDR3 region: CASSLEGSKNTEAFF. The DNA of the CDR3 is TGTGCCAGCAGCTTAGAAGGGTCCAAGAACACTGAAGCTTTCTTT.

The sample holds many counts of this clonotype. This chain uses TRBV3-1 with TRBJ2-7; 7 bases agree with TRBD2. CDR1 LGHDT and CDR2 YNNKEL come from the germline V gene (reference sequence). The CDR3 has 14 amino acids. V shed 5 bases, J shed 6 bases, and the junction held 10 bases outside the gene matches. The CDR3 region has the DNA TGTGCCAGCAGCGATGTTCGGGGGGTCACCGAGCAGTACTTC. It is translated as CASSDVRGVTEQYF.

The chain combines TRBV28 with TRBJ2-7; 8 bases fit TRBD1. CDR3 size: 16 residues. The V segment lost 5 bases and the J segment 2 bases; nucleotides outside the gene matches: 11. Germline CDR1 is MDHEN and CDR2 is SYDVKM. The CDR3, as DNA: TGTGCCAGCAGTAAAAGGTTTTGGGACAGGACCTACGAGCAGTACTTC. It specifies CASSKRFWDRTYEQYF. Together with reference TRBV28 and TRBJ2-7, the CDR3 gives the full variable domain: DVKVTQSSRYLVKRTGEKVFLECVQDMDHENMFWYRQDPGLGLRLIYFSYDVKMKEKGDIPEGYSVSREKKERFSLILESASTNQTSMYLCASSKRFWDRTYEQYFGPGTRLTVT.